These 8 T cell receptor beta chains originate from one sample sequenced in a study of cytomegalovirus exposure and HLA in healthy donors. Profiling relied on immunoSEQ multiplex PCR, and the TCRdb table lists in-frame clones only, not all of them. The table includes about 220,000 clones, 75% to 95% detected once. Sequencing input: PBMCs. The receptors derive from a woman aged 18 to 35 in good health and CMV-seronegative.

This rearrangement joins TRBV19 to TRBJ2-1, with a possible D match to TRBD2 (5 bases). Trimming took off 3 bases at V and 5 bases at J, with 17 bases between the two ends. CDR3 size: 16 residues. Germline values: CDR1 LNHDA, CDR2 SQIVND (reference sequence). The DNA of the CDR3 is TGTGCCAGTAGTATTGAGGGTCGTCCATCCCACAATGAGCAGTTCTTC. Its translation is CASSIEGRPSHNEQFF. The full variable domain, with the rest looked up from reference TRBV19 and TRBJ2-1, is DGGITQSPKYLFRKEGQNVTLSCEQNLNHDAMYWYRQDPGQGLRLIYYSQIVNDFQKGDIAEGYSVSREKKESFPLTVTSAQKNPTAFYLCASSIEGRPSHNEQFFGPGTRLTVL.

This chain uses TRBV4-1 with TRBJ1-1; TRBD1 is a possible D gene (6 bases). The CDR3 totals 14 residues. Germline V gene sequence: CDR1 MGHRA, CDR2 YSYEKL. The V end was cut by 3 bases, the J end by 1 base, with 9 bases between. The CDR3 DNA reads TGCGCCAGCAGCCAGACGACAGGGAACACTGAAGCTTTCTTT. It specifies CASSQTTGNTEAFF.

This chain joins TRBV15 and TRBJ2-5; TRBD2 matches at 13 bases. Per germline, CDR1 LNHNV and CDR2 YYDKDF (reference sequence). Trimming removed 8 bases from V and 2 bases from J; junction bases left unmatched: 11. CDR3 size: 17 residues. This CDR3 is CATSGTSGTTVQETQYF. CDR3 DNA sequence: TGTGCCACCTCCGGGACTAGCGGGACAACAGTACAAGAGACCCAGTACTTC.

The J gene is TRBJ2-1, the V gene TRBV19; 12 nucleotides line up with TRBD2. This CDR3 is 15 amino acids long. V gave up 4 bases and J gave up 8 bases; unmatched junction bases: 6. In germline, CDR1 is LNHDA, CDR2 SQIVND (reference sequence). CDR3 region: CASSTRTSGKDEQFF. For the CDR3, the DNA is TGTGCCAGTAGTACCCGGACTAGCGGGAAGGATGAGCAGTTCTTC.

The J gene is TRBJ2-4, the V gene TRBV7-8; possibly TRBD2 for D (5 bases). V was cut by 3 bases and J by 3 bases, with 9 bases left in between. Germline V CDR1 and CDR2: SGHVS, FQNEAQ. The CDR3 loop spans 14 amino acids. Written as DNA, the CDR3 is TGTGCCAGCAGCTTTCGGGCGGGCAAAAACATTCAGTACTTC. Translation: CASSFRAGKNIQYF.

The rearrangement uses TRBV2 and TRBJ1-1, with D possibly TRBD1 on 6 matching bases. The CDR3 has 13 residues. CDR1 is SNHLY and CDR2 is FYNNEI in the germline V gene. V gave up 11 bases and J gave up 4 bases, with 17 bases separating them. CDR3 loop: CAQGQGGGTEAFF. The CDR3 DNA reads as TGTGCCCAGGGGCAGGGCGGCGGCACTGAAGCTTTCTTT.

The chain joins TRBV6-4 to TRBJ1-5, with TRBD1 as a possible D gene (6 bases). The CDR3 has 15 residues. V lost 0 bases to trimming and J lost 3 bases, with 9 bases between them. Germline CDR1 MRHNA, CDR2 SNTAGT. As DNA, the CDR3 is TGTGCCAGCAGTGACTCTGGGGGCCCCAATCAGCCCCAGCATTTT. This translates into CASSDSGGPNQPQHF.

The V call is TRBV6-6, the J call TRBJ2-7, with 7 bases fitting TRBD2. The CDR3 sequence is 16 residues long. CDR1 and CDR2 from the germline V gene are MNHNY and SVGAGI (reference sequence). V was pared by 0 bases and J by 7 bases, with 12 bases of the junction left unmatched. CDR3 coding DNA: TGTGCCAGCAGTTACTCGAACGTAGACCTCGGGGGGGAGCAGTACTTC. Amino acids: CASSYSNVDLGGEQYF.